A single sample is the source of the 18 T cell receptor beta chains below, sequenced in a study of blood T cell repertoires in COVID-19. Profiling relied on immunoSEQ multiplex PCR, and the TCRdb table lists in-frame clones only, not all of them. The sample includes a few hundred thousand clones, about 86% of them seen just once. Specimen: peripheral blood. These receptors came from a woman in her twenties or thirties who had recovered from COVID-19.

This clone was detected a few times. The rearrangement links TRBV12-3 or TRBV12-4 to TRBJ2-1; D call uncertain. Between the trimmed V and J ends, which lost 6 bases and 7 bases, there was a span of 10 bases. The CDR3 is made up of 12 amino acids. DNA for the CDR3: TGTGCCAGCAGCTCCTCCGGGAATGAGCAGTTCTTC. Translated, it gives CASSSSGNEQFF.

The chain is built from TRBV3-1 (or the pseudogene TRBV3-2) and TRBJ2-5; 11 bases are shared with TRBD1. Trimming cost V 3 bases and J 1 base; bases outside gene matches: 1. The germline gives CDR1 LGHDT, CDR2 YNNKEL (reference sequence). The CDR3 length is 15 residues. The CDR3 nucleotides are TGTGCCAGCAGCCATGGGACAGGGGGCCAAGAGACCCAGTACTTC. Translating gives CASSHGTGGQETQYF.

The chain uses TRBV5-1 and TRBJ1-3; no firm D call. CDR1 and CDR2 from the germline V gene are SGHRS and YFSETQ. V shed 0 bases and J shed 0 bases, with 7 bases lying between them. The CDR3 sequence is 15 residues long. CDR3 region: CASSLEQSSGNTIYF. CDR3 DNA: TGCGCCAGCAGCTTGGAACAGAGCTCTGGAAACACCATATATTTT.

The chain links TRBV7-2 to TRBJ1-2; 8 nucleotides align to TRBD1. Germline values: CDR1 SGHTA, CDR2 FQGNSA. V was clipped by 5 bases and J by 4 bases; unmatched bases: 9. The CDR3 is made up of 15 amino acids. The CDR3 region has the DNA TGTGCCAGCAGCCCCACCGCAGGACAGGGCTATGGCTACACCTTC. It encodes CASSPTAGQGYGYTF. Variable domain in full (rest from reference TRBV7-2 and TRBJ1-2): GAGVSQSPSNKVTEKGKDVELRCDPISGHTALYWYRQSLGQGLEFLIYFQGNSAPDKSGLPSDRFSAERTGGSVSTLTIQRTQQEDSAVYLCASSPTAGQGYGYTFGSGTRLTVV.

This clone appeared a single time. The CDR3 sequence: CASRILTGYSYEQYF. DNA for the CDR3: TGTGCCAGCAGGATATTGACAGGGTATTCCTACGAGCAGTACTTC. V is TRBV28 and J is TRBJ2-7; the match to TRBD1 covers 7 bases. Germline loops: CDR1 MDHEN, CDR2 SYDVKM. The CDR3 is made up of 15 amino acids. J lost 1 base, V lost 6 bases, and 9 bases had no gene match.

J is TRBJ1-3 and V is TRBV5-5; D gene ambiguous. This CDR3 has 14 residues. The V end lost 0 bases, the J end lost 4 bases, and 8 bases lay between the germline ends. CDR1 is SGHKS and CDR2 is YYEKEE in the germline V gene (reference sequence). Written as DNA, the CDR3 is TGTGCCAGCAGCTTGGCGGGAACCGGAAACACCATATATTTT. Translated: CASSLAGTGNTIYF.

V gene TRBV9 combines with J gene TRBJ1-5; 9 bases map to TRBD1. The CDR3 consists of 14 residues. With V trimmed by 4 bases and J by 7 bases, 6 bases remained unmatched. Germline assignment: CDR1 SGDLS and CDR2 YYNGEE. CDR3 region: CASSPGQGKQPQHF. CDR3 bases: TGTGCCAGCAGCCCGGGACAGGGAAAGCAGCCCCAGCATTTT.

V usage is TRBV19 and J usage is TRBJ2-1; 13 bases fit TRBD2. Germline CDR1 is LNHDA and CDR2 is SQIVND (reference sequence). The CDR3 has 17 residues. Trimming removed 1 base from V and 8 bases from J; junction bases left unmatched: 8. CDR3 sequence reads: CASSIGRGLAGTDEQFF. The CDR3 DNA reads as TGTGCCAGTAGTATAGGCCGGGGACTAGCGGGAACCGATGAGCAGTTCTTC.

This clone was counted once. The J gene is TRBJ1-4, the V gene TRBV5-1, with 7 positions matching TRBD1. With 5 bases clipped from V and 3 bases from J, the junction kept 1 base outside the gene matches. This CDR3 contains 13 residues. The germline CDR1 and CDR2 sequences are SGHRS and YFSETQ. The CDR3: CASSDRANEKLFF. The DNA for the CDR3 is TGCGCCAGCAGTGACAGGGCTAATGAAAAACTGTTTTTT.

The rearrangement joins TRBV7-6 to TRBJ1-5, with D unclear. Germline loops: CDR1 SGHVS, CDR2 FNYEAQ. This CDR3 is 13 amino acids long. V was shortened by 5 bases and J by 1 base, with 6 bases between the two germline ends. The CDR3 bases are TGTGCCAGCAGCCGGGAGAGCAATCAGCCCCAGCATTTT. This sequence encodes CASSRESNQPQHF.

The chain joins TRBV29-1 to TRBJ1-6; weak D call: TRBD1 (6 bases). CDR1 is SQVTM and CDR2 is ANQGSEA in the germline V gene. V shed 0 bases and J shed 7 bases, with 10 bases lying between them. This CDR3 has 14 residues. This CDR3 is CSVEETGTNSPLHF. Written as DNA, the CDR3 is TGCAGCGTTGAAGAGACAGGCACCAATTCACCCCTCCACTTT.

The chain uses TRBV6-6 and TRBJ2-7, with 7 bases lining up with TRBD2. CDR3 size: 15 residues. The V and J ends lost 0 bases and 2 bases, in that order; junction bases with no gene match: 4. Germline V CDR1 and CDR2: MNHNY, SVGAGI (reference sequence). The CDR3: CASSYSTSPAYEQYF. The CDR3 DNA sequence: TGTGCCAGCAGTTACTCGACTAGCCCTGCCTACGAGCAGTACTTC.

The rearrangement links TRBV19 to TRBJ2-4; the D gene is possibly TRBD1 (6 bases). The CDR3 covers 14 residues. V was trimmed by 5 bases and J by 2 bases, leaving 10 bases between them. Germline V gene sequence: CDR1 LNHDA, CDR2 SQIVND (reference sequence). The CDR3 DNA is TGTGCCAGTAGTCCAGGGGTAACCAAAAACATTCAGTACTTC. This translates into CASSPGVTKNIQYF.

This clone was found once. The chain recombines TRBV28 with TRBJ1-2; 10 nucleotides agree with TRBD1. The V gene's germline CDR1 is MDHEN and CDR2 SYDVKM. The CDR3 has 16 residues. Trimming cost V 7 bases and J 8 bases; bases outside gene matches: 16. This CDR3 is CASKPQAGQGVRGYTF. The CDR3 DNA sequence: TGTGCCAGCAAACCCCAAGCAGGACAGGGGGTAAGGGGCTACACCTTC.

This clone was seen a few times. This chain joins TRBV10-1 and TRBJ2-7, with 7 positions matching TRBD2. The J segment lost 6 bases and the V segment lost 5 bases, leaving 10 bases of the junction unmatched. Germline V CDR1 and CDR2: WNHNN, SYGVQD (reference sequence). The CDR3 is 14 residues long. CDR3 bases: TGCGCCAGCAGTAACGCTGCGGGAGACGCCGAGCAGTACTTC. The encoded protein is CASSNAAGDAEQYF.

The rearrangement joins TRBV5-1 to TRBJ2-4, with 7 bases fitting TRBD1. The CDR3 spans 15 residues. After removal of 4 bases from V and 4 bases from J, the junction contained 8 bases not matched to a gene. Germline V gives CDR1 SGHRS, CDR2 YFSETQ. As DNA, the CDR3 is TGCGCCAGCAGCCTTCAACAGGGGCGGAAAAACATTCAGTACTTC. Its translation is CASSLQQGRKNIQYF. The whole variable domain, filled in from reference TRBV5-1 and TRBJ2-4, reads KAGVTQTPRYLIKTRGQQVTLSCSPISGHRSVSWYQQTPGQGLQFLFEYFSETQRNKGNFPGRFSGRQFSNSRSEMNVSTLELGDSALYLCASSLQQGRKNIQYFGAGTRLSVL.

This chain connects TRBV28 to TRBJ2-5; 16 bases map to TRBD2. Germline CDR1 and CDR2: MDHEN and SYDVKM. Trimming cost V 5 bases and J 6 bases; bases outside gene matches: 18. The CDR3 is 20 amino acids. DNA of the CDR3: TGTGCCAGCAGTGGAATCGAACCGGCGGGGACTAGCGGGAGGGCCAAGACCCAGTACTTC. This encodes CASSGIEPAGTSGRAKTQYF.

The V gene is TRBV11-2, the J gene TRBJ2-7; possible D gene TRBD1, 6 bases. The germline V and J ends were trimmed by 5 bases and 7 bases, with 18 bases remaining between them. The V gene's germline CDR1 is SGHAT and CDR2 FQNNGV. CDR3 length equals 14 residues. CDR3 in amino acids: CASSPFTGSGEQYF. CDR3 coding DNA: TGTGCCAGCAGCCCGTTCACAGGGTCCGGGGAGCAGTACTTC.